The rows below give T cell receptor beta chains drawn from one sample of a study of regulatory T cells in long-lasting Graves disease. From the multiplex PCR reads, TCRdb called clonotypes with MiXCR, one entry per CDR3 protein. The sample lists 450,000 to 600,000 distinct CDR3 sequences; roughly 14% were seen once. This same sample was also part of a study on T cells in Graves' hyperthyroidism and ophthalmopathy.

The sequencing used peripheral blood mononuclear cells (PBMCs), collected at new diagnosis, from a patient treated with antithyroid drugs. The receptors shown here come from a man aged 25 to 45 with Graves disease. Each CDR3 is given with its conserved first and last residue. The order of the fields is V gene, D gene, clone size, J gene, CDR3 protein, CDR3 DNA. A D gene is named only where the DNA matches it firmly. Rows give clone size only sometimes, using once, few, many, or a class for an expanded clone.

TRBV6-2/TRBV6-3,NA,many,TRBJ1-5,CASSEEQISNQPQHF,TGTGCCAGCAGTGAAGAACAGATCAGCAATCAGCCCCAGCATTTT
TRBV7-2,TRBD2,many,TRBJ2-7,CASSLPVAGGRYEQYF,TGTGCCAGCAGCTTACCCGTAGCGGGAGGACGTTACGAGCAGTACTTC
TRBV10-3,TRBD2,few,TRBJ2-3,CAIRISMGLADVGDTQYF,TGTGCCATCAGGATCTCGATGGGACTAGCGGATGTAGGGGATACGCAGTATTTT
TRBV27,TRBD2,many,TRBJ2-5,CASSGISGGTQYF,TGTGCCAGCAGCGGAATCTCGGGGGGGACCCAGTACTTC
TRBV12-3/TRBV12-4,TRBD1,NA,TRBJ1-3,CASDRGGNTIYF,TGTGCCAGCGACAGGGGTGGAAACACCATATATTTT
TRBV5-6,TRBD1,few,TRBJ1-2,CASSFRGTGGSYGYTF,TGTGCCAGCAGCTTTAGGGGGACAGGGGGAAGTTATGGCTACACCTTC
TRBV20-1,NA,NA,TRBJ1-3,CSATGRRGLGSGNTIYF,TGCAGTGCTACTGGACGCCGAGGGCTGGGATCTGGAAACACCATATATTTT
TRBV10-3,NA,many,TRBJ1-5,CAASQGGGIQPQHF,TGTGCCGCATCCCAGGGCGGGGGAATCCAGCCCCAGCATTTT
TRBV6-1,NA,many,TRBJ2-3,CASSDPGPGTYTQYF,TGTGCCAGCAGTGACCCAGGGCCGGGCACCTATACGCAGTATTTT
TRBV5-8,TRBD1,few,TRBJ2-4,CASSLMGQVYF,TGTGCCAGCAGCTTGATGGGACAGGTGTACTTC
TRBV20-1,NA,many,TRBJ1-4,CSAPTGLNEKLFF,TGCAGTGCGCCGACGGGGCTCAATGAAAAACTGTTTTTT
TRBV5-5,TRBD2,few,TRBJ2-3,CASSFSLAETDTQYF,TGTGCCAGCAGCTTCTCGCTAGCGGAGACAGATACGCAGTATTTT
TRBV5-6,NA,NA,TRBJ1-5,CASSLARKGGNQPQHF,TGTGCCAGCAGCTTGGCTAGGAAAGGCGGCAATCAGCCCCAGCATTTT
TRBV10-3,NA,NA,TRBJ2-2,CAISDPTGTGELFF,TGTGCCATCAGTGACCCCACAGGCACCGGGGAGCTGTTTTTT
TRBV6-1,TRBD1,NA,TRBJ1-3,CASRQGNGNTIYF,TGTGCCAGCAGACAGGGGAATGGAAACACCATATATTTT
TRBV6-1,NA,few,TRBJ1-4,CASSRDSGDVKLFF,TGTGCCAGCAGCCGGGACTCCGGGGACGTAAAACTGTTTTTT
TRBV15,NA,many,TRBJ2-1,CATSGGGNEQFF,TGTGCCACCAGCGGCGGTGGGAATGAGCAGTTCTTC
TRBV27,NA,many,TRBJ2-7,CASSLQGPPREQYF,TGTGCCAGCAGTTTGCAGGGGCCCCCTCGCGAGCAGTACTTC
TRBV12-3/TRBV12-4,NA,many,TRBJ2-5,CASSLSGGGETQYF,TGTGCCAGCAGTCTATCTGGGGGAGGAGAGACCCAGTACTTC
TRBV14,TRBD1,many,TRBJ2-2,CASGDWGQGASGELFF,TGTGCCAGCGGAGATTGGGGACAGGGGGCTTCCGGGGAGCTGTTTTTT
TRBV20-1,TRBD2,many,TRBJ2-3,CSARGTSGAYTDTQYF,TGCAGTGCTAGAGGGACTAGCGGGGCCTACACAGATACGCAGTATTTT
TRBV7-3,NA,many,TRBJ1-2,CASSLTGGLIGYTF,TGTGCCAGCAGCTTAACGGGGGGCCTAATAGGCTACACCTTC
TRBV20-1,TRBD2,many,TRBJ2-1,CSAPTLSGTLSYNEQFF,TGCAGTGCTCCGACCCTGAGCGGGACCCTCTCCTACAATGAGCAGTTCTTC
TRBV6-5,TRBD2,NA,TRBJ2-5,CASSYMLAGRKTQYF,TGTGCCAGCAGTTACATGCTAGCGGGCCGGAAGACCCAGTACTTC
TRBV14,TRBD2,many,TRBJ2-5,CASSQEFPGVGGRPAQETQYF,TGTGCCAGCAGCCAAGAGTTCCCGGGGGTTGGCGGGAGGCCGGCCCAAGAGACCCAGTACTTC
TRBV3-1,TRBD1,few,TRBJ2-1,CASSQEGQSVQFF,TGTGCCAGCAGCCAAGAGGGACAGTCAGTGCAGTTCTTC
TRBV18,TRBD2,NA,TRBJ2-7,CASSPVLAGVAEQYF,TGTGCCAGCTCACCAGTCTTAGCGGGAGTAGCCGAGCAGTACTTC
TRBV3-1,TRBD2,NA,TRBJ2-4,CASSPSGSFIIQYF,TGTGCCAGCAGCCCGAGCGGGAGCTTTATCATTCAGTACTTC
TRBV4-2,TRBD1,few,TRBJ2-6,CASSQDVQGAYLANVLTF,TGTGCCAGCAGCCAAGACGTCCAGGGGGCCTACCTGGCCAACGTCCTGACTTTC
TRBV5-1,NA,many,TRBJ1-1,CASSLEAVNTEAFF,TGCGCCAGCAGCTTGGAAGCGGTGAACACTGAAGCTTTCTTT
TRBV7-9,NA,many,TRBJ2-2,CASSWARDTGELFF,TGTGCCAGCAGCTGGGCGAGGGACACCGGGGAGCTGTTTTTT
TRBV5-1,NA,few,TRBJ1-4,CASSLGRISQGRSAVEKLFF,TGCGCCAGCAGCTTGGGCCGAATATCTCAAGGGAGGTCCGCGGTTGAAAAACTGTTTTTT
TRBV6-1,NA,NA,TRBJ2-1,CASSNPRGAVYNEQFF,TGTGCCAGCAGTAACCCTCGGGGGGCGGTGTACAATGAGCAGTTCTTC
TRBV10-1,NA,many,TRBJ1-3,CATQAGNTIYF,TGCGCCACCCAGGCTGGAAACACCATATATTTT
TRBV29-1,TRBD2,many,TRBJ2-1,CSVERGTSGESSYNEQFF,TGCAGCGTTGAGCGTGGGACTAGCGGGGAAAGCTCCTACAATGAGCAGTTCTTC
TRBV20-1,TRBD2,many,TRBJ2-7,CSAEAGEWGEQYF,TGCAGTGCTGAAGCGGGAGAGTGGGGCGAGCAGTACTTC
TRBV7-9,NA,many,TRBJ2-5,CASSPPVGEETQYF,TGTGCCAGCAGCCCCCCTGTAGGGGAAGAGACCCAGTACTTC
TRBV9,TRBD1,many,TRBJ2-7,CASSLSGQGSYEQYF,TGTGCCAGCAGCCTAAGTGGACAGGGCTCCTACGAGCAGTACTTC
TRBV12-3/TRBV12-4,NA,many,TRBJ2-5,CASSPLPQGRDETQYF,TGTGCCAGCAGTCCCCTCCCACAGGGGAGGGACGAGACCCAGTACTTC
TRBV3-1,TRBD2,NA,TRBJ2-1,CASNKGRAYNEQFF,TGTGCCAGCAATAAAGGGAGGGCCTACAATGAGCAGTTCTTC
TRBV15,NA,NA,TRBJ2-3,CATSRGRGARDTQYF,TGTGCCACCAGCAGAGGTCGGGGGGCACGAGATACGCAGTATTTT
TRBV5-1,TRBD2,many,TRBJ2-3,CASSKGLAGVVTDTQYF,TGCGCCAGCAGCAAGGGACTAGCGGGCGTGGTCACAGATACGCAGTATTTT
TRBV6-1,NA,many,TRBJ1-1,CASSETVGDTEAFF,TGTGCCAGCAGTGAGACTGTGGGGGACACTGAAGCTTTCTTT
TRBV11-2,TRBD2,many,TRBJ2-1,CASSPGRGTYNEQFF,TGTGCCAGCAGCCCAGGGAGGGGTACCTACAATGAGCAGTTCTTC
TRBV20-1,NA,NA,TRBJ1-3,CSAKQTGNTIYF,TGCAGTGCCAAACAGACCGGAAACACCATATATTTT
TRBV3-1,NA,many,TRBJ1-2,CASSPTVRDYGYTF,TGTGCCAGCAGCCCGACAGTTCGAGACTATGGCTACACCTTC
TRBV12-3/TRBV12-4,TRBD2,many,TRBJ2-5,CASSSILAAQETQYF,TGTGCCAGCAGTTCCATACTAGCGGCCCAAGAGACCCAGTACTTC
TRBV15,TRBD2,NA,TRBJ2-1,CATSRAAGVNEQFF,TGTGCCACCAGTAGGGCAGCGGGAGTCAATGAGCAGTTCTTC
TRBV6-5,NA,many,TRBJ1-1,CASSSLNRGGLEAFF,TGTGCCAGCAGTTCCTTAAACCGGGGAGGGCTTGAAGCTTTCTTT
TRBV11-2,NA,many,TRBJ2-1,CASSLVAGKRGFF,TGTGCCAGCAGCTTAGTGGCGGGAAAAAGGGGGTTCTTC
TRBV20-1,TRBD2,NA,TRBJ2-7,CSARGSSGRIYEQYF,TGCAGTGCTAGGGGTTCTAGCGGGAGGATCTACGAGCAGTACTTC
TRBV6-8,NA,once,TRBJ2-3,CASSDTGRKSDTQYF,TGTGCCAGCAGTGACACGGGACGGAAGTCAGATACGCAGTATTTT